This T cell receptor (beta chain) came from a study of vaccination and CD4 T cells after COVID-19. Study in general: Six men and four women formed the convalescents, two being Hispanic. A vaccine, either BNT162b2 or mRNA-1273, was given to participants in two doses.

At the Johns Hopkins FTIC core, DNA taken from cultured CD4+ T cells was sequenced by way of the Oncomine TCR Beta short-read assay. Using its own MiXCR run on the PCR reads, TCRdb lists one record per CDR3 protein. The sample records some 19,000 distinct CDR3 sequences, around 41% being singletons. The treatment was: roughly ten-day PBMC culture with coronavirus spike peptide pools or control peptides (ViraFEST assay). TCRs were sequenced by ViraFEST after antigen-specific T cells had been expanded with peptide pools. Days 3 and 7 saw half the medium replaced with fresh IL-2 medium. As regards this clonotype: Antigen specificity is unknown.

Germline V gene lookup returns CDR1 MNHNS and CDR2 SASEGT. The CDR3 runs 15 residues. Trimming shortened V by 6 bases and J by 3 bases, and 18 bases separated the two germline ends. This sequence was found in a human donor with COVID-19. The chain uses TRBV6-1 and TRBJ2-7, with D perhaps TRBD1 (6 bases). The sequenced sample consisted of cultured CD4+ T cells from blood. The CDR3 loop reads CASSGPGRGSYEQYF. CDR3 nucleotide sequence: TGTGCCAGCAGCGGACCGGGCAGGGGAAGCTACGAGCAGTACTTC.